This T cell receptor (beta chain) was recorded in a study of cytomegalovirus exposure and HLA in healthy donors. Whole-study findings and limits: The classifier reportedly diagnosed cytomegalovirus status with high sensitivity and specificity. An analysis done earlier found most TCR beta V segments productive about 87% or about 30% of the time. Associated with cytomegalovirus, according to the listing, were fewer than 200 TCR beta chains.

PCR was performed using 60 Vbeta and 13 Jbeta primers. TCRdb's copy holds only in-frame clones and misses some; the assay was immunoSEQ multiplex PCR. The sample lists around 300,000 clones, roughly two thirds occurring once. With respect to this clone: Its antigen remains unidentified.

V lost 5 bases and J lost 3; bases outside the gene matches: 7. From germline, CDR1 is KGHSH and CDR2 LQKENI. This CDR3 is built from 15 residues. Specimen: PBMCs. The receptor was isolated from a female donor in good health and CMV-seronegative. V gene TRBV18 combines with J gene TRBJ1-5, with 7 bases identical to TRBD1. The CDR3 reads CASSKQGTVNQPQHF. Written as DNA, the CDR3 is TGTGCCAGCTCAAAACAGGGGACGGTCAATCAGCCCCAGCATTTT.